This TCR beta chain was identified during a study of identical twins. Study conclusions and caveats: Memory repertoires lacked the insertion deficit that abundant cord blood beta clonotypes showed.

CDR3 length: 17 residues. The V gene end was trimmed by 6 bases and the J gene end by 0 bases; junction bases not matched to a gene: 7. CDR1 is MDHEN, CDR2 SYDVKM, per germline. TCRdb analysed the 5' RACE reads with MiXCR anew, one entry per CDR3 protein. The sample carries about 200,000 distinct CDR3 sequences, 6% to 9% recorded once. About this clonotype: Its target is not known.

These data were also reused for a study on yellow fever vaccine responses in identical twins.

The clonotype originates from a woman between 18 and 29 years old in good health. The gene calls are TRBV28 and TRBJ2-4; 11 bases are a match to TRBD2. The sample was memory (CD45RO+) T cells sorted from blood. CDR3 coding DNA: TGTGCCAGCAGACGCATACTAGCGGGAGTAGCCAAAAACATTCAGTACTTC. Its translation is CASRRILAGVAKNIQYF.